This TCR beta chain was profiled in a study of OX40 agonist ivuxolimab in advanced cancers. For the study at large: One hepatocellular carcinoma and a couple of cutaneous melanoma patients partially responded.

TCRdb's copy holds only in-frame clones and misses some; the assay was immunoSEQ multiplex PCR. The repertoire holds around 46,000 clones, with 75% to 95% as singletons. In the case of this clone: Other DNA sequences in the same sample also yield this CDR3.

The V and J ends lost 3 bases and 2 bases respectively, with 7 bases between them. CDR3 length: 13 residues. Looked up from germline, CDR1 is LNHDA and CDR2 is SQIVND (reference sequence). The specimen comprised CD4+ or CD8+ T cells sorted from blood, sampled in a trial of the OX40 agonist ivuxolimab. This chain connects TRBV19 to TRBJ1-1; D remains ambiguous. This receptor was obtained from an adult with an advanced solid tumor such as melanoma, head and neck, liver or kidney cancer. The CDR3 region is CASSIGVNTEAFF. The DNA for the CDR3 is TGTGCCAGTAGTATCGGGGTAAACACTGAAGCTTTCTTT.